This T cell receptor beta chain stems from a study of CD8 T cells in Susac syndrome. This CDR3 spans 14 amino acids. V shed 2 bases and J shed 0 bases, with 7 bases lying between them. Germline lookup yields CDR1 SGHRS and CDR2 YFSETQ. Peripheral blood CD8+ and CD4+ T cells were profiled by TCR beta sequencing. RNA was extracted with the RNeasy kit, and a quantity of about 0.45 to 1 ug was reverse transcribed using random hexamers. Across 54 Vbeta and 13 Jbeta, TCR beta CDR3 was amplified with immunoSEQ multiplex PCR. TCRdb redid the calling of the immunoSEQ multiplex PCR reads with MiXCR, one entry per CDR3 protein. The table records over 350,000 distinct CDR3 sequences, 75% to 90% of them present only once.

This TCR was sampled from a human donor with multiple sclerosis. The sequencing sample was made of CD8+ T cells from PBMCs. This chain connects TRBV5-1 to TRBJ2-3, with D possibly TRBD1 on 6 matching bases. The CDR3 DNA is TGCGCCAGCAGCTTTACAGGGAGCACAGATACGCAGTATTTT. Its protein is CASSFTGSTDTQYF.